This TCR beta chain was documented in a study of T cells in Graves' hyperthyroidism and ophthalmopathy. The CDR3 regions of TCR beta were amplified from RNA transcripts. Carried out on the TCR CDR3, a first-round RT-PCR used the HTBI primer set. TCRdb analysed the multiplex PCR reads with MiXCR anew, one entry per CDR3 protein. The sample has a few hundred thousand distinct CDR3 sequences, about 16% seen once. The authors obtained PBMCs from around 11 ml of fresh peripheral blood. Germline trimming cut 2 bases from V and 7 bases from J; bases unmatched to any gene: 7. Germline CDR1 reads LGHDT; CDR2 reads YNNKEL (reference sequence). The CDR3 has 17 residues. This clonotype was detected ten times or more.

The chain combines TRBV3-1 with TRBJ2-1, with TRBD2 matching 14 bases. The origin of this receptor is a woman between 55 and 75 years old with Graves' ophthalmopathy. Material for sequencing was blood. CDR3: CASSQPRGTSGSNEQFF. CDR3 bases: TGTGCCAGCAGCCAACCCCGGGGGACTAGCGGGAGTAATGAGCAGTTCTTC.